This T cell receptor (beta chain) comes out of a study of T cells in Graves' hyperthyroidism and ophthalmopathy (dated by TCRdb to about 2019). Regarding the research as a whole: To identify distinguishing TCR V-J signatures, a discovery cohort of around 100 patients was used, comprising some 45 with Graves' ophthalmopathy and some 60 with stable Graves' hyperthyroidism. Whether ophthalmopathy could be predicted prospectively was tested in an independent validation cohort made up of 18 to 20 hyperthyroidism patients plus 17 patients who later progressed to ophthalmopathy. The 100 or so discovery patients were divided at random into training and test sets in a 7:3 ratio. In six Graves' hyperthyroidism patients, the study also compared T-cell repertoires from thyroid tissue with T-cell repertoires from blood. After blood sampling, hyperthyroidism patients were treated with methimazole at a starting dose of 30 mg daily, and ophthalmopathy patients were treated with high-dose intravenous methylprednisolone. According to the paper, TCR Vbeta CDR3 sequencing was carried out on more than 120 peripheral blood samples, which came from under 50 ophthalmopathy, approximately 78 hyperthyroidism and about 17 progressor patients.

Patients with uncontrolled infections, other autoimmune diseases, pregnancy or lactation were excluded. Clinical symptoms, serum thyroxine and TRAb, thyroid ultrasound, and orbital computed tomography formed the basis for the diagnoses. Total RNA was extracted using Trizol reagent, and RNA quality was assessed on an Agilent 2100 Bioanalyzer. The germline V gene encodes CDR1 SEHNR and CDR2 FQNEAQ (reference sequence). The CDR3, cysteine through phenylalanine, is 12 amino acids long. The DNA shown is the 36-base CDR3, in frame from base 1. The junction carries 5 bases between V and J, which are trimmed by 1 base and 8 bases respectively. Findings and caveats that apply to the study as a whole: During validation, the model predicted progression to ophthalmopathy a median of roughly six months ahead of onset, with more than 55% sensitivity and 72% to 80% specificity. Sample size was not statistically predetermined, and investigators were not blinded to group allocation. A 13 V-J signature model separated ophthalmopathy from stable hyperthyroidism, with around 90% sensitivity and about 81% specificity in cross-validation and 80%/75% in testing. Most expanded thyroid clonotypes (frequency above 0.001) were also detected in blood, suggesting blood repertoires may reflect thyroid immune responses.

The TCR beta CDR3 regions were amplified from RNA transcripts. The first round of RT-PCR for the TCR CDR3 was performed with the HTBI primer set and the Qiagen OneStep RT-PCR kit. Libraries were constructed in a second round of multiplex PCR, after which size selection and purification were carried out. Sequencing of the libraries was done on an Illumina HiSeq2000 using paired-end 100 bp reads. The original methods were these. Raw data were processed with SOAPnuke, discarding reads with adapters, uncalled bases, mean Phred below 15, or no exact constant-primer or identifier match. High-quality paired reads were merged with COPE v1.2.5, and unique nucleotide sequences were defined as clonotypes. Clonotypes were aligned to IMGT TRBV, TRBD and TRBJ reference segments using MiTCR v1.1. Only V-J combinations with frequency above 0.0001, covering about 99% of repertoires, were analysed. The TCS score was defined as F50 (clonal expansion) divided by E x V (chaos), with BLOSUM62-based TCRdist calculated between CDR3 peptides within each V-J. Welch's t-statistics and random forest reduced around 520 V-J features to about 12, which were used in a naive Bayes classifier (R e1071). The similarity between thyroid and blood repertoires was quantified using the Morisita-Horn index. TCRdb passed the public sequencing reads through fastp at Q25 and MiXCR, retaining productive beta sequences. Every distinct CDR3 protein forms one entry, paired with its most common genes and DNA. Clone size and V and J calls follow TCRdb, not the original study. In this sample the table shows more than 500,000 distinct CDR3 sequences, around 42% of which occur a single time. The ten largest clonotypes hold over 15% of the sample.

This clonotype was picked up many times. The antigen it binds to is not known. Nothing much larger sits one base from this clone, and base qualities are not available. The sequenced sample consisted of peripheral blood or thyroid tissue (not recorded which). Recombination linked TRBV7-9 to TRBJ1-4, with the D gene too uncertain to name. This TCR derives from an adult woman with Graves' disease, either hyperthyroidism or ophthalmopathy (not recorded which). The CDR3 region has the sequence CASSLVREKLFF. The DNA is TGTGCCAGCAGCTTAGTGCGGGAAAAACTGTTTTTT.